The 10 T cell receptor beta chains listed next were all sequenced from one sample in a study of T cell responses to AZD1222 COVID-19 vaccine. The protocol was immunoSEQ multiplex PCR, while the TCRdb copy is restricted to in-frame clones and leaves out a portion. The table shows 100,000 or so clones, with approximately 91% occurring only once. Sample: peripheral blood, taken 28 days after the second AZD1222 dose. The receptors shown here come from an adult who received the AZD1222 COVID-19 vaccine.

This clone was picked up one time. In DNA, the CDR3 is TGTGCCAGCAGCTTATTTTACAGCCAAGAGACCCAGTACTTC. Translation gives CASSLFYSQETQYF. The chain employs TRBV7-9 and TRBJ2-5, with D unclear. Trimming left V 2 bases short and J 1 base short, with 8 bases between. The CDR3 sequence is 14 residues long. Germline V CDR1 and CDR2: SEHNR, FQNEAQ (reference sequence).

In DNA form, the CDR3 reads TGTGCCAGCTCACCAGGGGGACGGGTTAATTCACCCCTCCACTTT. It encodes CASSPGGRVNSPLHF. The chain employs TRBV18 and TRBJ1-6, with D perhaps TRBD1 (5 bases). CDR1 is KGHSH, CDR2 LQKENI, per germline. The V gene lost 2 bases and the J gene lost 6 bases, with 11 bases spanning the gap. The CDR3 has 15 amino acids.

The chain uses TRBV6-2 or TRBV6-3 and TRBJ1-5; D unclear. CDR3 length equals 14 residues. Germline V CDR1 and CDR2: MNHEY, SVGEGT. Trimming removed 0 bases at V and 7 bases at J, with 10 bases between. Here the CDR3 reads CASSYSSGFQPQHF. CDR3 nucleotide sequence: TGTGCCAGCAGTTACTCGTCGGGTTTCCAGCCCCAGCATTTT.

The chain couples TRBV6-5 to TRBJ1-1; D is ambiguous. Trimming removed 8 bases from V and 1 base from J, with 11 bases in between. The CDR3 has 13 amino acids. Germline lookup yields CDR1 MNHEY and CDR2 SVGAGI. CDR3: CASQGASNTEAFF. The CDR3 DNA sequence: TGTGCCAGCCAAGGAGCCTCGAACACTGAAGCTTTCTTT.

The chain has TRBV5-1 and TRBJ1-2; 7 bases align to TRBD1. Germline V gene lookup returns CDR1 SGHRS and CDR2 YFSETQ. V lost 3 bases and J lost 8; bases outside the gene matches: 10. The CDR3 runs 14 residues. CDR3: CASSYDRVKGGYTF. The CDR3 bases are TGCGCCAGCAGCTACGACAGGGTCAAAGGCGGCTACACCTTC.

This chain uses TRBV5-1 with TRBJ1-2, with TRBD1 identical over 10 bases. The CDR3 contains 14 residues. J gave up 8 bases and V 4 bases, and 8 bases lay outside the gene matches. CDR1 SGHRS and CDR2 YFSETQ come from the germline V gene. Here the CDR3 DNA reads TGCGCCAGCAGCACCGCGACAGGGGGCGAAGGCTACACCTTC. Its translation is CASSTATGGEGYTF. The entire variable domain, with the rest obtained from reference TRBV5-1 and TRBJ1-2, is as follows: KAGVTQTPRYLIKTRGQQVTLSCSPISGHRSVSWYQQTPGQGLQFLFEYFSETQRNKGNFPGRFSGRQFSNSRSEMNVSTLELGDSALYLCASSTATGGEGYTFGSGTRLTVV.

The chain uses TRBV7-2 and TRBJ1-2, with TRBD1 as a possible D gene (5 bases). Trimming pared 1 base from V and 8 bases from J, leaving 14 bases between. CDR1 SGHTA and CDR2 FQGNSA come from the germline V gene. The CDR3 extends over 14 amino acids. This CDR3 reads CASSLGDSGLGYTF. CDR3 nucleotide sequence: TGTGCCAGCAGCTTAGGGGACTCGGGGCTGGGCTACACCTTC.

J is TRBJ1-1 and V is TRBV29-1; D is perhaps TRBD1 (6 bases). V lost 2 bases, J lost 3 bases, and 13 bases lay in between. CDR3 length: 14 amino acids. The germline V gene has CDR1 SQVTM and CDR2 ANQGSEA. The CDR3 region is CSVERDRFDTEAFF. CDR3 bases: TGCAGCGTTGAACGAGACAGGTTCGACACTGAAGCTTTCTTT.

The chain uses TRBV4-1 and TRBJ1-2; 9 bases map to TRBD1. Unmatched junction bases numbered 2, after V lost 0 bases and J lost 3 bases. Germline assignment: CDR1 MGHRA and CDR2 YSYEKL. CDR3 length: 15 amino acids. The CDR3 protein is CASSQEGTGYYGYTF. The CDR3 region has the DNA TGCGCCAGCAGCCAAGAAGGGACAGGGTACTATGGCTACACCTTC.

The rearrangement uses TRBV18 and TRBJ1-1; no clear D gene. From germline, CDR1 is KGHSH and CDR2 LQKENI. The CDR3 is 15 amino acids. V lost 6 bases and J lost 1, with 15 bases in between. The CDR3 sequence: CASSLNPDWNTEAFF. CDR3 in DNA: TGTGCCAGCTCCCTGAATCCCGACTGGAACACTGAAGCTTTCTTT. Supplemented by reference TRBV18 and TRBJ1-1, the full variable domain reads NAGVMQNPRHLVRRRGQEARLRCSPMKGHSHVYWYRQLPEEGLKFMVYLQKENIIDESGMPKERFSAEFPKEGPSILRIQQVVRGDSAAYFCASSLNPDWNTEAFFGQGTRLTVV.